The 24 T cell receptor beta chains below all came from one sample that was sequenced in a study of blood T cells in healthy people across ages. Next came a second PCR, run for about 6 to 11 cycles, which used a sample-barcoded 5' primer along with a J-beta primer mix. TCRdb ran MiXCR on the 5' RACE reads and lists one entry per CDR3 protein. The sample includes fewer than 950,000 distinct CDR3 sequences, 40% to 65% of them seen just once. The sequencing input was blood. These receptors were collected from an older man in good health.

V is TRBV20-1 and J is TRBJ1-2; D is ambiguous. The CDR3 totals 11 residues. Germline V lookup: CDR1 DFQATT, CDR2 SNEGSKA (reference sequence). The CDR3: CIGARSDGYTF. Written as DNA, the CDR3 is TGCATCGGAGCCCGGTCGGATGGCTACACCTTC.

On this clonotype itself: An end of the junction does not agree with germline; a read error may underlie this. V gene TRBV29-1 combines with J gene TRBJ1-6; possible D gene TRBD1, 6 bases. CDR3 length: 15 amino acids. Germline V CDR1 and CDR2: SQVTM, ANQGSEA. The DNA of the CDR3 is TGCAGCGTCAGTGGAGGGGACATAGCTAATTCACTCCTCCACTTT. This gives the protein CSVSGGDIANSLLHF.

The genes are TRBV6-6 and TRBJ1-2, with D perhaps TRBD1 (5 bases). V was shortened by 5 bases and J by 7 bases, with 14 bases between the two germline ends. From germline, CDR1 is MNHNY and CDR2 SVGAGI (reference sequence). This CDR3 contains 13 residues. The CDR3 region has the DNA TGTGCCAGCAGTGGCCTAGGGGCGCGTGGCTACACCTTC. Protein sequence: CASSGLGARGYTF.

The rearrangement joins TRBV27 to TRBJ1-2; D may be TRBD1 (6 bases). Trimming shortened V by 0 bases and J by 7 bases, and 12 bases separated the two germline ends. Germline-derived CDR1 and CDR2 are MNHEY and SMNVEV (reference sequence). CDR3 length equals 14 residues. The CDR3 is CASSLSGGAAGYTF. The CDR3 region has the DNA TGTGCCAGCAGTTTATCCGGGGGGGCTGCTGGCTACACCTTC.

The chain couples TRBV28 to TRBJ2-4; the D is unclear. The J call may be faulty, since TRBJ2-7 better matches the DNA end. The V gene's germline CDR1 is MDHEN and CDR2 SYDVKM. The CDR3 has 13 residues. The CDR3: CASSLSSIYEQYF. The CDR3 nucleotides read TGTGCCAGCAGTTTGTCCTCTATCTACGAGCAGTACTTC.

The rearrangement links TRBV5-1 to TRBJ2-5, with D unclear. There are 14 residues in the CDR3. V was shortened by 2 bases and J by 2 bases, with 10 bases between the two germline ends. CDR1 SGHRS and CDR2 YFSETQ come from the germline V gene. CDR3 bases: TGCGCCAGCAGCTTTATGCAGGCGCAAGAGACCCAGTACTTC. This gives the protein CASSFMQAQETQYF.

The chain links TRBV4-1 to TRBJ2-2, with D uncertain. Trimming stripped 0 bases from V and 1 base from J, with 6 bases between. The CDR3 sequence is 15 residues long. The V gene's germline CDR1 is MGHRA and CDR2 YSYEKL. CDR3 sequence: CASSQERLNTGELFF. The CDR3 DNA is TGCGCCAGCAGCCAAGAGCGGCTGAACACCGGGGAGCTGTTTTTT.

The rearrangement uses TRBV6-4 and TRBJ2-6; possibly TRBD2 for D (5 bases). Looked up from germline, CDR1 is MRHNA and CDR2 is SNTAGT. CDR3 length: 18 residues. Trimming left V 1 base short and J 2 bases short, with 15 bases between. The CDR3 DNA is TGTGCCAGCAGTGACTGGTTTCGGGGAAAAGCTGGGGCCAACGTCCTGACTTTC. Its translation: CASSDWFRGKAGANVLTF.

This chain links TRBV19 with TRBJ2-7; perhaps TRBD2 as D (5 bases). The DNA end favors TRBJ2-5, so the J call may be wrong. This CDR3 has 17 residues. CDR1 and CDR2 (germline): LNHDA, SQIVND (reference sequence). The CDR3: CASSIVSPSGKEETQYF. CDR3 nucleotide sequence: TGTGCCAGTAGTATAGTATCCCCCTCGGGGAAGGAAGAGACCCAGTACTTC.

This clonotype has a handful of counts. The chain combines TRBV9 with TRBJ2-3; 7 bases match TRBD2. The CDR3 contains 12 residues. The V gene's germline CDR1 is SGDLS and CDR2 YYNGEE. V dropped 4 bases and J dropped 10; count of bases not matched to a gene: 6. CDR3 sequence (DNA): TGTGCCAGCAGCCCAGCGGGGCACGCGCAGTATTTT. It encodes CASSPAGHAQYF.

This clonotype was seen a few times. The chain carries TRBV29-1 and TRBJ1-2; D is uncertain. This CDR3 contains 12 residues. CDR1 is SQVTM, CDR2 ANQGSEA, per germline. Trimming removed 6 bases at V and 4 bases at J, with 12 bases between. This CDR3 reads CSVTAPLYGYTF. In nucleotides, the CDR3 is TGCAGCGTAACAGCGCCCCTCTATGGCTACACCTTC. Filled out from reference TRBV29-1 and TRBJ1-2, the complete variable domain reads SAVISQKPSRDICQRGTSLTIQCQVDSQVTMMFWYRQQPGQSLTLIATANQGSEATYESGFVIDKFPISRPNLTFSTLTVSNMSPEDSSIYLCSVTAPLYGYTFGSGTRLTVV.

Concerning this clonotype itself: An end of the junction does not agree with germline; a read error may underlie this. This rearrangement joins TRBV5-1 to TRBJ2-1; a weak D match, TRBD2 (5 bases). This CDR3 contains 12 residues. Germline V gene data show CDR1 as SGHRS and CDR2 as YFSETQ. The DNA of the CDR3 is TGCTCCAGCAACCCGGGGTTCAATGAGCAGTTCTTC. The encoded protein is CSSNPGFNEQFF.

V gene TRBV15 combines with J gene TRBJ1-2; no clear D gene. This CDR3 spans 15 amino acids. V shed 0 bases and J shed 5 bases, with 13 bases lying between them. Germline CDR1 LNHNV, CDR2 YYDKDF (reference sequence). CDR3 sequence: CATSRDPGGPYGYTF. CDR3 in DNA: TGTGCCACCAGCAGAGATCCCGGCGGGCCATATGGCTACACCTTC.

The chain has TRBV2 and TRBJ2-6; D remains ambiguous. This CDR3 contains 16 residues. The germline gives CDR1 SNHLY, CDR2 FYNNEI. V was pared by 2 bases and J by 0 bases, with 8 bases between. The CDR3 DNA reads TGTGCCAGCAGTGAATGGGGATCCTCTGGGGCCAACGTCCTGACTTTC. Its protein product is CASSEWGSSGANVLTF.

This clonotype was found a few times. The chain uses TRBV29-1 and TRBJ1-2; D not resolved. Germline V lookup: CDR1 SQVTM, CDR2 ANQGSEA. With 4 bases removed from V and 8 bases from J, the gap between germline ends came to 14 bases. The length of the CDR3 is 12 residues. The CDR3 sequence is CSVGSQLRGYTF. For the CDR3, the DNA is TGCAGCGTTGGGTCACAGTTGAGGGGCTACACCTTC. Full variable domain (rest looked up from reference TRBV29-1 and TRBJ1-2): SAVISQKPSRDICQRGTSLTIQCQVDSQVTMMFWYRQQPGQSLTLIATANQGSEATYESGFVIDKFPISRPNLTFSTLTVSNMSPEDSSIYLCSVGSQLRGYTFGSGTRLTVV.

J is TRBJ2-7 and V is TRBV4-2, with D possibly matching TRBD1 (5 bases). Germline CDR1 LGHNA, CDR2 YNFKEQ. The CDR3 is made up of 14 amino acids. V was clipped by 3 bases and J by 7 bases, with 16 bases between them. The CDR3 coding sequence is TGTGCCAGCAGCCAGGCCCAAAGCAAGGGGGAGCAGTACTTC. Residues: CASSQAQSKGEQYF.

This clonotype appeared a few times. The chain carries TRBV20-1 and TRBJ1-2, with 7 bases identical to TRBD1. V shed 1 base and J 7 bases; nucleotides not matched to a gene: 3. This CDR3 region has 12 residues. Per the germline V gene, CDR1 is DFQATT and CDR2 is SNEGSKA (reference sequence). The CDR3 DNA reads TGCAGTGCTAGAGGGGACAGTGGTGGCTACACCTTC. This encodes CSARGDSGGYTF.

The rearrangement uses TRBV5-1 and TRBJ2-4; the match to TRBD1 covers 7 bases. TRBJ2-7 matches the DNA end more closely, so the J call is doubtful. The CDR3 covers 15 residues. Germline V lookup: CDR1 SGHRS, CDR2 YFSETQ. The CDR3 protein is CASSLESGQTIEQYF. Written as DNA, the CDR3 is TGCGCCAGCAGCTTGGAATCGGGACAGACCATCGAGCAGTACTTC.

The rearrangement joins TRBV5-1 to TRBJ2-1; D may be TRBD1 (5 bases). There are 15 residues in the CDR3. V lost 6 bases and J lost 10, with 23 bases in between. CDR1 is SGHRS and CDR2 is YFSETQ in the germline V gene. CDR3 in amino acids: CASKLSQGDRYEQFF. CDR3 coding DNA: TGCGCCAGCAAATTGTCGCAGGGCGATCGGTACGAGCAGTTCTTC.

The chain has TRBV15 and TRBJ2-7; 7 bases fit TRBD2. The length of the CDR3 is 14 residues. CDR1 and CDR2 (germline): LNHNV, YYDKDF (reference sequence). Trimming cost V 6 bases and J 0 bases; bases outside gene matches: 5. The CDR3 sequence is CATREAGVSYEQYF. The CDR3 DNA reads TGTGCCACCAGGGAGGCGGGGGTCTCCTACGAGCAGTACTTC.

This clonotype was observed a few times. The J gene is TRBJ2-7, the V gene TRBV20-1; possibly TRBD1 for D (6 bases). The V end lost 0 bases, the J end lost 2 bases, and 11 bases lay between the germline ends. The germline V gene encodes CDR1 DFQATT and CDR2 SNEGSKA (reference sequence). The CDR3 runs to 14 residues. In nucleotides, the CDR3 is TGCAGTGCTAGAGACTACAGGGCCCCCTACGAGCAGTACTTC. Residues: CSARDYRAPYEQYF.

In this sample, this clonotype turned up a few times. The chain has TRBV6-2 or TRBV6-3 and TRBJ2-5, with D uncertain. Trimming cost V 2 bases and J 4 bases, with 5 bases left between them. CDR1 and CDR2 (germline): MNHEY, SVGEGT. The CDR3 runs 12 residues. The CDR3 here is CASSYTGETQYF. For the CDR3, the DNA is TGTGCCAGCAGTTACACGGGAGAGACCCAGTACTTC.

This clonotype came up many times. The chain carries TRBV28 and TRBJ2-7, with D possibly TRBD1 on 6 matching bases. V dropped 2 bases and J dropped 7 bases, with 15 bases sitting between them. The germline V gene has CDR1 MDHEN and CDR2 SYDVKM. The CDR3 totals 14 residues. The CDR3 loop reads CASSLRWGLGEQYF. CDR3 in DNA: TGTGCCAGCAGTTTAAGGTGGGGGCTGGGGGAGCAGTACTTC.

The rearrangement uses TRBV5-4 and TRBJ2-2; possibly TRBD2 for D (6 bases). CDR1 is SGHNT, CDR2 YYREEE, per germline (reference sequence). Trimming shortened V by 6 bases and J by 4 bases, and 13 bases separated the two germline ends. There are 14 residues in the CDR3. CDR3 DNA sequence: TGTGCCAGCACTCAGGGAGGCGGCACCGGGGAGCTGTTTTTT. Translated: CASTQGGGTGELFF.